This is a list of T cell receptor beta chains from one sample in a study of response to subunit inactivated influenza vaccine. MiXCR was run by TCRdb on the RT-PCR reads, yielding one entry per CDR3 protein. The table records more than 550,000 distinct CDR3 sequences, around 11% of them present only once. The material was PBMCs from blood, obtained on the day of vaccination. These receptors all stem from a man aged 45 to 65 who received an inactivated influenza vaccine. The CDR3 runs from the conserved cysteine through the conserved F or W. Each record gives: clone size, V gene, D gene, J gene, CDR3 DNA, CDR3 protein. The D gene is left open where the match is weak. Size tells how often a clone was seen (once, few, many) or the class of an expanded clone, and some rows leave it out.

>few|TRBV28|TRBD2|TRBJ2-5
TGTGCCAGCAGTTTCACCCTGGGACTAGCGGGGGGGCAGGGAGAGACCCAGTACTTC
CASSFTLGLAGGQGETQYF
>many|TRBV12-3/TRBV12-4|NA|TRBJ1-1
TGTGCCAGCAGTTTAACTGAGACCGCGGTTGCTGAAGCTTTCTTT
CASSLTETAVAEAFF
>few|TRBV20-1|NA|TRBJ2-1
TGCAGTGCTCCGAGGGCGGGGCCTTACAATGAGCAGTTCTTC
CSAPRAGPYNEQFF
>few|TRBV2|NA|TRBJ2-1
TGTGCCAGCAGGCCGGGACACATAGAGCCTGAGCAGTTCTTC
CASRPGHIEPEQFF
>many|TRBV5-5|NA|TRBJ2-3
TGTGCCAGCAGCTACCCGATACCGAATAAAGATACGCAGTATTTT
CASSYPIPNKDTQYF
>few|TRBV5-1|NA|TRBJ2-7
TGCGCCAGCAGCTTGGTGACAGGATTGGGCTACGAGCAGTACTTC
CASSLVTGLGYEQYF
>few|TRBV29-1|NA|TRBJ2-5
TGCAGCGTGATGGGCGGGGTGGAGACCCAGTACTTC
CSVMGGVETQYF
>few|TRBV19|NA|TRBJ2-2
TGTGCCAGTAGTATGATTAGCCAGACCGGGGAGCTGTTTTTT
CASSMISQTGELFF
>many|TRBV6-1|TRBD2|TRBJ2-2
TGTGCCAGCAGGACCCTAGCGGGGGTCATCGGGGAGCTGTTTTTT
CASRTLAGVIGELFF
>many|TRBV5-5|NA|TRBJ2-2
TGTGCCAGCGGGTTCTGGGGGCAAGGCGGGGAGCTGTTTTTT
CASGFWGQGGELFF
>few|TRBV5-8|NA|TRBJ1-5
TGTGCCAGCAGCTTGCCACTTGGTTTGGGAAGTCAGCCCCAGCATTTT
CASSLPLGLGSQPQHF
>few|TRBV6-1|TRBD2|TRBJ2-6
TGTGCCAGCAGTCTAGCGGGAGTTGTTTCTGGGGCCAACGTCCTGACTTTC
CASSLAGVVSGANVLTF
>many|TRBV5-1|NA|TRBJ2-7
TGCGCCAGCGGGTCCGGCGAGACCCTGGGGGAGCAGTACTTC
CASGSGETLGEQYF
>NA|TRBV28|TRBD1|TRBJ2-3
TGTGCCACCAGACAGGGTAGATCAGATACGCAGTATTTT
CATRQGRSDTQYF
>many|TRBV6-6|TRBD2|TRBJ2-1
TGTGCCGGAGGACTAGCGGACAATGAGCAGTTCTTC
CAGGLADNEQFF
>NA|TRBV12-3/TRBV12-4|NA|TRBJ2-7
TGTGCCAGCGGCCCTGAGTCGGGCTACGAGCAGTACTTC
CASGPESGYEQYF
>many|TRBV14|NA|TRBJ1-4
TGTGCCAGCAGCCGCACAATCAATGAAAAACTGTTTTTT
CASSRTINEKLFF
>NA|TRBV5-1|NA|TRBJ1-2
TGCGCCAGCAGCTTTAGTGGCAGGGGTGCCTATGGCTACACCTTC
CASSFSGRGAYGYTF
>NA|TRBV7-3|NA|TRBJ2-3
TGTGCCAGCAGCCCCTCAGGGGGGGGACTATACACAGATACGCAGTATTTT
CASSPSGGGLYTDTQYF
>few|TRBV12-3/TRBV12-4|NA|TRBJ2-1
TGTGCCAGCAGTTTAGCGGTGATTCACAATGAGCAGTTCTTC
CASSLAVIHNEQFF